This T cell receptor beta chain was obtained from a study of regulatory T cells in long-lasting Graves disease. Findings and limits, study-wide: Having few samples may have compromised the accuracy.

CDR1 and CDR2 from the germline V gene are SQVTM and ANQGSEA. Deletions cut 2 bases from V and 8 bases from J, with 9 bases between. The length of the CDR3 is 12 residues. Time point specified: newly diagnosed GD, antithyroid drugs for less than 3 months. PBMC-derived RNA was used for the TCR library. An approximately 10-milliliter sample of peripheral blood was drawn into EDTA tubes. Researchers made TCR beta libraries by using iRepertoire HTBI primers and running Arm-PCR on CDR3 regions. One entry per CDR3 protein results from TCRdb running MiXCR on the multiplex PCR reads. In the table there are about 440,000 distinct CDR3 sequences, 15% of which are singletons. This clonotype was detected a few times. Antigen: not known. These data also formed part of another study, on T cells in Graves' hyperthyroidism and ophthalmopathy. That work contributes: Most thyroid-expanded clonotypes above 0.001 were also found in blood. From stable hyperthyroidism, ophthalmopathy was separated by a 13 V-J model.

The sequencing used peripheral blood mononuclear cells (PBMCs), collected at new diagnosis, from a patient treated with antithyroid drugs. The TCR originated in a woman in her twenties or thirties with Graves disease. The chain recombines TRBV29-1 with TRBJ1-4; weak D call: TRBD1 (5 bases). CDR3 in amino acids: CSVEQGGEKLFF. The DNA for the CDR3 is TGCAGCGTTGAACAGGGCGGCGAAAAACTGTTTTTT.